This T cell receptor beta chain appears in the sequencing data of a study of blood T cell repertoires in COVID-19. About the study: Sources were T cells, B-cell-depleted T cells, or PBMCs; the material itself was cDNA or gDNA.

Generated by immunoSEQ multiplex PCR, the TCRdb table keeps only in-frame clones and is missing some. The sample lists roughly 410,000 clones; 89% were seen once. The CDR3 runs 14 residues. V was trimmed by 6 bases and J by 0 bases, leaving 9 bases between them. The germline CDR1 and CDR2 sequences are MNHEY and SMNVEV (reference sequence). This clonotype was sampled from a man aged 40-49 years with acute or convalescent COVID-19. Material: peripheral blood. The rearrangement links TRBV27 to TRBJ1-3; no definite D call. The CDR3, as DNA: TGTGCCAGCAGCCCAACAGTCTCTGGAAACACCATATATTTT. Amino acid sequence: CASSPTVSGNTIYF.